The T cell receptor (beta chain) under discussion was sequenced for a study of T cell responses to AZD1222 COVID-19 vaccine. Study as a whole: Second-dose recipients at about 4 or about 12 weeks were treated as one pooled group.

Study results and limitations: AZD1222 recipients seropositive at baseline numbered only 5 to 7. Spike-specific TCR breadth and depth were elevated following two AZD1222 doses.

Note on this clone: Its matching antigen is unknown.

This CDR3 has 15 residues. Per germline, CDR1 LNHDA and CDR2 SQIVND (reference sequence). After removal of 0 bases from V and 7 bases from J, the junction contained 6 bases not matched to a gene. Sequencing used immunoSEQ multiplex PCR; TCRdb keeps in-frame clones, though not all of them. The profile shows under 200,000 clones, roughly 90% of them singletons. This receptor was taken from an adult in good health. The J gene is TRBJ1-5, the V gene TRBV19, with 7 bases aligning to TRBD1. The input for sequencing was peripheral blood, taken on day 0 of AZD1222 vaccination. In DNA form, the CDR3 reads TGTGCCAGTAGTATAGACAGGGGGGATGGACAGCCCCAGCATTTT. It codes for CASSIDRGDGQPQHF.